The clone carrying this T cell receptor (beta chain) was detected only once. The antigen remains unidentified. Sequenced by immunoSEQ multiplex PCR; TCRdb stores in-frame clones only, minus some. Of around 110,000 clones listed, 90% to 95% are singletons. The data belong to a study of T cell repertoires and HLA-DP antigens. About the research overall: Alloreactive CD4+ T cells targeted HLA-DP on transduced HeLa. Average DNA input: around 230 ng for CD137+CD4+ sorts, around 1,200 ng pre-culture. Study conclusions and caveats: Previously undetected clones averaged approximately 38% and 46% against the two alleles respectively.

Untouched CD4+ T cells were isolated by negative selection, averaging about 98% purity. This receptor was taken from a woman under 30 in good health and CMV-seronegative. The specimen was CD4+ T cells from PBMCs.

CDR3 amino acids: CASSLRRQGVTEAFF. CDR3 sequence (DNA): TGTGCCAGCAGCTTGCGAAGACAGGGGGTGACTGAAGCTTTCTTT. The chain employs TRBV7-8 and TRBJ1-1, with TRBD1 matching over 9 bases. The length of the CDR3 is 15 residues. J was trimmed by 5 bases and V by 3 bases; bases with no gene match: 7. The V gene's germline CDR1 is SGHVS and CDR2 FQNEAQ.